This paragraph reports one T cell receptor beta chain. This CDR3 spans 15 amino acids. V was shortened by 0 bases and J by 5 bases, with 13 bases between the two germline ends. Germline CDR1 LGHDT, CDR2 YNNKEL (reference sequence). Assay: immunoSEQ multiplex PCR; the TCRdb copy retains only in-frame clones and omits some. The data contain under 200,000 clones, approximately 82% of them singletons. The sample is drawn from a study of blood T cell repertoires in COVID-19. Sequenced sample: PBMCs or T cells enriched from blood (not recorded which). The V and J genes are TRBV3-1 (or the pseudogene TRBV3-2) and TRBJ1-2; D is possibly TRBD1 (6 bases). This clonotype was obtained from a woman aged 45 to 65 in a cohort exposed to, infected with or recovered from COVID-19 (not recorded which). Written as DNA, the CDR3 is TGTGCCAGCAGCCAAGAAAGGGGGAAGGGGTATGGCTACACCTTC. Translated, it gives CASSQERGKGYGYTF.